This T cell receptor beta chain was captured by sequencing in a study of T cell clones after liver transplantation. Overall study: Immunosuppression withdrawal was tried within 2 years after liver transplantation in this trial. TCRbeta sequencing after a pre-transplant mixed lymphocyte reaction identified graft-donor-reactive clones, later tracked in post-transplant blood.

The data were produced by immunoSEQ multiplex PCR, yet TCRdb's version contains in-frame clones alone and is incomplete. The sample lists nearly 55,000 clones, about 88% occurring once. CDR1 and CDR2 from the germline V gene are SGHTA and FQGTGA. Trimming removed 2 bases from V and 9 bases from J, with 19 bases in between. The CDR3 runs 15 residues. V is TRBV7-3 and J is TRBJ2-5, with D perhaps matching TRBD1 or TRBD2 (6 bases each). The material sequenced was CD4+ T cells from blood, taken before liver transplant. The receptor's source is a human donor who received a liver transplant. CDR3 coding DNA: TGTGCCAGCAGCTTAGCCCCAGGAGGGGGAAATGCCCAGTACTTC. This sequence encodes CASSLAPGGGNAQYF.